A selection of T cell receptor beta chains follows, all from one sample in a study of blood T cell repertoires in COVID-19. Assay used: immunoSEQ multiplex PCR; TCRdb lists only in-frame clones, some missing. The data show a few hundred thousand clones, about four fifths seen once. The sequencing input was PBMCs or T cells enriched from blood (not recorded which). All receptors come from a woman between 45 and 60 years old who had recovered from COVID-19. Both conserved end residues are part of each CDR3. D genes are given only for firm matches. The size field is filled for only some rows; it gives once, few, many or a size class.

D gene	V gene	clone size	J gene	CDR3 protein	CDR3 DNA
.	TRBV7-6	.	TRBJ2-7	CASSLLSGNEQYF	TGTGCCAGCAGCTTACTGTCAGGGAACGAGCAGTACTTC
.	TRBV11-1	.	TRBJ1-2	CASSPSGGDPYGYTF	TGTGCCAGCAGCCCATCGGGGGGGGACCCCTATGGCTACACCTTC
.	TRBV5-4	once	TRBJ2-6	CASSRRADGANVLTF	TGTGCCAGCAGCCGGAGGGCAGATGGGGCCAACGTCCTGACTTTC
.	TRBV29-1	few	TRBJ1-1	CSVESGGQNTEAFF	TGCAGCGTTGAGAGCGGAGGTCAGAACACTGAAGCTTTCTTT
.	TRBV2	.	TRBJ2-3	CASLAGDRLTDTQYF	TGTGCCAGCCTCGCGGGGGACAGGCTCACAGATACGCAGTATTTT
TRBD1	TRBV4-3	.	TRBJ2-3	CASSQGSTGGRSLSTDTQYF	TGCGCCAGCAGCCAAGGTTCGACAGGGGGTCGTTCCCTTAGCACAGATACGCAGTATTTT
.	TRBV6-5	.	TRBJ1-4	CASRVSRTTNEKLFF	TGTGCCAGCAGGGTATCGAGAACAACTAATGAAAAACTGTTTTTT
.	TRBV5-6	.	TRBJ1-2	CASIQAKNYGYTF	TGTGCCAGCATACAGGCCAAGAACTATGGCTACACCTTC
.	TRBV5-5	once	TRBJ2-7	CASSLVGGNYEQYF	TGTGCCAGCAGCTTGGTCGGAGGGAACTACGAGCAGTACTTC
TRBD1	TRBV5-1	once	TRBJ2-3	CASSFGGTGSEDTQYF	TGCGCCAGCAGCTTTGGTGGGACAGGGTCGGAAGATACGCAGTATTTT
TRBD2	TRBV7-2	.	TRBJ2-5	CASSLFSSGGRETQYF	TGTGCCAGCAGCTTATTTTCCAGCGGGGGGCGGGAGACCCAGTACTTC
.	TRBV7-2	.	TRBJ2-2	CASSPDTRGTGELFF	TGTGCCAGCAGCCCGGACACGCGAGGCACCGGGGAGCTGTTTTTT
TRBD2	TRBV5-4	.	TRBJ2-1	CASSRSIAGTIEDEQFF	TGTGCCAGCAGCAGATCGATAGCGGGGACAATCGAAGATGAGCAGTTCTTC
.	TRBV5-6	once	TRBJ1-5	CASSLAPDQPQHF	TGTGCCAGCAGCTTGGCCCCTGATCAGCCCCAGCATTTT
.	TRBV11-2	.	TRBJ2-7	CASSLGETYEQYF	TGTGCCAGCAGCTTAGGAGAGACCTACGAGCAGTACTTC
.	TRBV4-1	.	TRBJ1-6	CASSTDMPNSPLHF	TGCGCCAGCAGTACGGACATGCCAAATTCACCCCTCCACTTT
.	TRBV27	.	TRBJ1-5	CASSLRQSHQPQHF	TGTGCCAGCAGTTTAAGACAGTCCCATCAGCCCCAGCATTTT
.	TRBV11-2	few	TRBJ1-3	CASRTLRGRSGNTIYF	TGTGCCAGCAGAACCCTCAGGGGTAGGTCTGGAAACACCATATATTTT
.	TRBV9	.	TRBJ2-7	CASSPDIQIYEQYF	TGTGCCAGCAGCCCAGACATTCAGATCTACGAGCAGTACTTC
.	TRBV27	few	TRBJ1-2	CASRQGFGYTF	TGTGCCAGCAGACAGGGTTTCGGCTACACCTTC
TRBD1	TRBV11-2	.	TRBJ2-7	CASSLDYRGNYEQYF	TGTGCCAGCAGCTTAGATTACAGGGGAAACTACGAGCAGTACTTC
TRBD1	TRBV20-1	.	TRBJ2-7	CSASQGDGYEQYF	TGCAGTGCTAGTCAGGGGGACGGATACGAGCAGTACTTC
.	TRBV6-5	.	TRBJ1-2	CASSYPTIGYGYTF	TGTGCCAGCAGTTATCCGACAATAGGCTATGGCTACACCTTC
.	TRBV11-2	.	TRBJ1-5	CASSLGVQQGEPQHF	TGTGCCAGCAGCTTAGGAGTGCAACAGGGCGAGCCCCAGCATTTT
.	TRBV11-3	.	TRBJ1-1	CASSLVPGRGNTEAFF	TGTGCCAGCAGCTTAGTACCAGGCAGGGGGAACACTGAAGCTTTCTTT
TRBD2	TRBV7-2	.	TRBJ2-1	CASSLGLAFDEQFF	TGTGCCAGCAGCTTGGGACTAGCATTCGATGAGCAGTTCTTC
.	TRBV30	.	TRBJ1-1	CAWAWGELNTEAFF	TGTGCCTGGGCCTGGGGGGAATTGAACACTGAAGCTTTCTTT
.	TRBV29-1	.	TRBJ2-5	CSVEFSQETQYF	TGCAGCGTTGAATTCAGCCAAGAGACCCAGTACTTC
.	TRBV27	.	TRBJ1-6	CASSPRPFDSPLHF	TGTGCCAGCAGCCCGCGGCCTTTTGATTCACCCCTCCACTTT
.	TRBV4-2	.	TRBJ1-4	CASSQGTQVNEKLFF	TGTGCCAGCAGCCAAGGGACACAGGTTAATGAAAAACTGTTTTTT
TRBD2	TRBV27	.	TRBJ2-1	CASVAGGSSYNEQFF	TGTGCCAGTGTAGCGGGGGGAAGCTCCTACAATGAGCAGTTCTTC
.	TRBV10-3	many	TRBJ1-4	CAISDGLTTNEKLFF	TGTGCCATCAGTGATGGGCTGACAACTAATGAAAAACTGTTTTTT
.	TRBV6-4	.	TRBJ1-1	CASSDPGGSMNTEAFF	TGTGCCAGCAGTGACCCCGGCGGTAGCATGAACACTGAAGCTTTCTTT
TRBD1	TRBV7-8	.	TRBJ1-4	CASSGHGTGDEKLFF	TGTGCCAGCAGCGGGCACGGGACAGGGGATGAAAAACTGTTTTTT
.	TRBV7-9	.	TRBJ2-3	CASSLTGSTDTQYF	TGTGCCAGCAGCTTAACGGGGAGCACAGATACGCAGTATTTT
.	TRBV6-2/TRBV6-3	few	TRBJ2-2	CASSFMGAGRTGELFF	TGTGCCAGCAGTTTTATGGGGGCCGGTAGGACCGGGGAGCTGTTTTTT
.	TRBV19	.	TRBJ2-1	CASTTTQGYNEQFF	TGTGCCAGTACCACCACCCAGGGATACAATGAGCAGTTCTTC
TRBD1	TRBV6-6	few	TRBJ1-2	CASTQTGPTGYTF	TGTGCCAGCACCCAGACAGGGCCGACTGGCTACACCTTC
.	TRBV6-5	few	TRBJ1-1	CASIQGGGGEAFF	TGTGCCAGCATTCAGGGAGGGGGGGGTGAGGCTTTCTTT
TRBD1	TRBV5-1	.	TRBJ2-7	CASSLGGQGGHEQYF	TGCGCCAGCAGCTTGGGGGGACAGGGAGGTCACGAGCAGTACTTC
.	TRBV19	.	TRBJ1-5	CASSTAVRGSSQPQHF	TGTGCCAGTAGTACTGCAGTCCGGGGGTCATCCCAGCCCCAGCATTTT
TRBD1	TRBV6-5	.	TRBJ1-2	CASRRQGANGYTF	TGTGCCAGCAGACGACAGGGGGCAAATGGCTACACCTTC
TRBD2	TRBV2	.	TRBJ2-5	CASRVLGRVETQYF	TGTGCCAGCAGGGTACTAGGGAGGGTAGAGACCCAGTACTTC
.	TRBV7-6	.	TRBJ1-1	CASSLGHFFTEAFF	TGTGCCAGCAGCTTAGGGCATTTCTTCACTGAAGCTTTCTTT
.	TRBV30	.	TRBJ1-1	CAWSGLVGVNTEAFF	TGTGCCTGGAGTGGGTTGGTAGGGGTGAACACTGAAGCTTTCTTT
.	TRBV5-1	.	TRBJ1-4	CASSLGSRVGEKLFF	TGCGCCAGCAGCTTGGGGTCCAGGGTTGGCGAAAAACTGTTTTTT
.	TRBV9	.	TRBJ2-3	CASSVAGFGDTQYF	TGTGCCAGCAGCGTAGCAGGCTTTGGAGATACGCAGTATTTT
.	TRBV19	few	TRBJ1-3	CASSIGGSSGNTIYF	TGTGCCAGTAGTATAGGAGGTTCCTCTGGAAACACCATATATTTT
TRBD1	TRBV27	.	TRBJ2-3	CASSLGVWDRGGDTQYF	TGTGCCAGCAGTTTGGGGGTTTGGGACAGGGGCGGAGATACGCAGTATTTT
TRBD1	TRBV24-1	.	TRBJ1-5	CATSDATGGSQPQHF	TGTGCCACCAGTGACGCGACAGGGGGCTCTCAGCCCCAGCATTTT